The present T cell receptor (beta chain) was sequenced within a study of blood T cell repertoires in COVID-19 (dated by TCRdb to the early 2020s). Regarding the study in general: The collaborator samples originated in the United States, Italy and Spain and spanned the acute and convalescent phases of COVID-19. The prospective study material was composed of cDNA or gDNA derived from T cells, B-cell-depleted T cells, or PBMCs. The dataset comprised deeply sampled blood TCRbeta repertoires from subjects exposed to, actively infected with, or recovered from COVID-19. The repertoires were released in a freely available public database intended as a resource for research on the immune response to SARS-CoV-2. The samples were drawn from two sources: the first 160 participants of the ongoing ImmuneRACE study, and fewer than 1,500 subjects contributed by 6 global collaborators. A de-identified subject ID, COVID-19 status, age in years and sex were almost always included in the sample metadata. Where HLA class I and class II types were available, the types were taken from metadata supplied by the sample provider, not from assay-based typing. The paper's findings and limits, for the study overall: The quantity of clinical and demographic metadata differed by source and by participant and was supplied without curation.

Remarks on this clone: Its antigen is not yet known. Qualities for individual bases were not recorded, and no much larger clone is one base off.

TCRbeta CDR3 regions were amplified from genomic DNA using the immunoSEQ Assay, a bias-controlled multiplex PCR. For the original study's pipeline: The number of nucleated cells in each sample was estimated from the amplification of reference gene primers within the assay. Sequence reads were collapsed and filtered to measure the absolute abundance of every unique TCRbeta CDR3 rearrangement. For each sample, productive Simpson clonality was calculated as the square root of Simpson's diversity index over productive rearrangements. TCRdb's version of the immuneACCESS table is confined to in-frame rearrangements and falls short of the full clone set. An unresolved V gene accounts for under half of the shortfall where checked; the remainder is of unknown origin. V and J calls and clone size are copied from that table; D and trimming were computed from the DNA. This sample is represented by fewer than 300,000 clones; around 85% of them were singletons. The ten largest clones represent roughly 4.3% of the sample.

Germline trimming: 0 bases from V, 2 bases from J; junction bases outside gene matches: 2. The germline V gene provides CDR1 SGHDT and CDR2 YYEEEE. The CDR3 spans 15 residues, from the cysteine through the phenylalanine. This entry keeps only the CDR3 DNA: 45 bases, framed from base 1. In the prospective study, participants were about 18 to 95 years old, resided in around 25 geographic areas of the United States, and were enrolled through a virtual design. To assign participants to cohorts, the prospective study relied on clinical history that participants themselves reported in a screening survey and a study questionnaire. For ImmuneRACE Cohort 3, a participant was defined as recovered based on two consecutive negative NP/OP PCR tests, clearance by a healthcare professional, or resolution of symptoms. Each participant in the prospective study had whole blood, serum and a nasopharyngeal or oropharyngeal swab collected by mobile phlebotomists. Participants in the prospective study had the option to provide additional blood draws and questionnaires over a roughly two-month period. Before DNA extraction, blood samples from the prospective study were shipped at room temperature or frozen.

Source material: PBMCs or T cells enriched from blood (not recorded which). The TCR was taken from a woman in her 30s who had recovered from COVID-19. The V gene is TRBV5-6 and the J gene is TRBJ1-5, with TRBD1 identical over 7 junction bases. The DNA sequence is TGTGCCAGCAGCTTGGGCCAGGGGGGCAATCAGCCCCAGCATTTT. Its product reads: CASSLGQGGNQPQHF.